The following is a T cell receptor (beta chain) sequence with its context. The data are from a study of blood T cell repertoires in COVID-19. Whole-study context: T cells, B-cell-depleted T cells, or PBMCs supplied cDNA or gDNA.

Trimming took 0 bases from V and 5 from J; bases not matched to a gene: 11. This CDR3 has 17 amino acids. Germline assignment: CDR1 GTSNPN and CDR2 SVGIG (reference sequence). Method: immunoSEQ multiplex PCR; TCRdb's copy keeps in-frame clones and lacks some. The table lists hundreds of thousands of clones, around 92% of them singletons, with roughly a tenth in the top ten. The origin of this receptor is a woman aged 25 to 39 who had recovered from COVID-19. The material sequenced was PBMCs or T cells enriched from blood (not recorded which). The V call is TRBV30, the J call TRBJ2-1; 9 nucleotides agree with TRBD2. CDR3 region: CAWSVRVLAGNNNEQFF. In nucleotides, the CDR3 is TGTGCCTGGAGTGTAAGGGTCCTAGCGGGAAACAACAATGAGCAGTTCTTC.